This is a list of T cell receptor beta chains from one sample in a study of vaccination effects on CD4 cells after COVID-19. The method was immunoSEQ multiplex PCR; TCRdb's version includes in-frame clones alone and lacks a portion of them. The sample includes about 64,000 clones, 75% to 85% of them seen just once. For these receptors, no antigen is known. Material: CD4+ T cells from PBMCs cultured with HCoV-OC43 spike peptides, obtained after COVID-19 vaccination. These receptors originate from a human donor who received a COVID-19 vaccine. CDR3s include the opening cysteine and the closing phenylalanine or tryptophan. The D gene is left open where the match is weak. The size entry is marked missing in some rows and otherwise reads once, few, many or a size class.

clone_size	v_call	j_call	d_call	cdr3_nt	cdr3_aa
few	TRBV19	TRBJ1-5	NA	TGTGCCAGTGAGGGGCGGCAGGCTCAGCCCCAGCATTTT	CASEGRQAQPQHF
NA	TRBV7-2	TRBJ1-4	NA	TGTGCCAGCAGCTTAGTTCCAGGGATTGAGGGGCTGTTTTTT	CASSLVPGIEGLFF
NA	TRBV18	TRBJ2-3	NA	TGTGCCAGCTCACTGACAGCCTTATACACAGATACGCAGTATTTT	CASSLTALYTDTQYF
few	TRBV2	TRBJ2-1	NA	TGTGCCAGCCGTCTTGAGGTCGATGAGCAGTTCTTC	CASRLEVDEQFF
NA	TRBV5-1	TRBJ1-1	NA	TGCGCCAGCATGGGGTCTGGGAACACTGAAGCTTTCTTT	CASMGSGNTEAFF
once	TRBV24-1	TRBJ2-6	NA	TGTGCCACCAGCCGGAGCTCTGGGGCCAACGTCCTGACTTTC	CATSRSSGANVLTF
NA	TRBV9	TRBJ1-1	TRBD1	TGTGCCAGCAGCAAGACAGGGCTAGTCACTGAAGCTTTCTTT	CASSKTGLVTEAFF
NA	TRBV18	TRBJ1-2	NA	TGTGCCAGCTCCCCAGGACGGCTTACTGATGGCTACACCTTC	CASSPGRLTDGYTF
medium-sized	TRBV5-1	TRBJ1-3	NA	TGCGCCAGCAGCCTCGGCCGGGACACGTTCTCTGGAAACACCATATATTTT	CASSLGRDTFSGNTIYF
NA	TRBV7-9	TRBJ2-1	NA	TGTGCCAGCAGCTACCCTGACGGTACCTCTACAAATGAGCAGTTCTTC	CASSYPDGTSTNEQFF
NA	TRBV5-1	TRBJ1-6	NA	TGCGCCAGCAGCTTGGGACAGACCCATAGGTCACCCCTCCACTTT	CASSLGQTHRSPLHF
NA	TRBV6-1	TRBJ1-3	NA	TGTGCCAGCAGTGAGGGAGGGACATCTGGAAACACCATATATTTT	CASSEGGTSGNTIYF
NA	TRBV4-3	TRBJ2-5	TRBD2	TGCGCCAGCAGCCAGGGCTTGCTAGCGGGGGGCGGGGAGACCCAGTACTTC	CASSQGLLAGGGETQYF
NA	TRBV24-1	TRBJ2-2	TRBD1	TGTGCCACCAGTAGACAGGGGGTGAACACCGGGGAGCTGTTTTTT	CATSRQGVNTGELFF
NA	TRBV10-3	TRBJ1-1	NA	TGTGCCATCAGTGAGTCGAGTCTCACTGAAGCTTTCTTT	CAISESSLTEAFF
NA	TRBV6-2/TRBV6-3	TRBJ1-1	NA	TGTGCCAGCAGTAAACAGGAATGGATGAACACTGAAGCTTTCTTT	CASSKQEWMNTEAFF
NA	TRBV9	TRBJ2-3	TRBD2	TGTGCCAGCAGCGTAGGAAGCGGGGGGGGCACAGATACGCAGTATTTT	CASSVGSGGGTDTQYF
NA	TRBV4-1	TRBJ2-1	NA	TGCGCCAGCAGCCAAGATGGGCGCCTCCTGTCTGAGTACAATGAGCAGTTCTTC	CASSQDGRLLSEYNEQFF
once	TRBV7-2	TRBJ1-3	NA	TGTGCCAGCAGCTTGAGAGAAAGCTCTGGAAACACCATATATTTT	CASSLRESSGNTIYF
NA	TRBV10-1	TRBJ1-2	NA	TGCGCCAGCAGTGAGTCCAGGGGCTATGGCTACACCTTC	CASSESRGYGYTF
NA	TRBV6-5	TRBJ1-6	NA	TGTGCCAGCAGTTACCGACGGGATAATTCACCCCTCCACTTT	CASSYRRDNSPLHF
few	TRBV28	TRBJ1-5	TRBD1	TGTGCCAGCAGTTTCCGGGACAGGGGGCGACAGCCCCAGCATTTT	CASSFRDRGRQPQHF
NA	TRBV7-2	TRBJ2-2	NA	TGTGCCAGCAGCTTAGTACAGGGTAACGGGGAGCTGTTTTTT	CASSLVQGNGELFF
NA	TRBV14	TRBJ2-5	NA	TGTGCCAGCAGCCCCCCCGATAGCCGGACCCAGTACTTC	CASSPPDSRTQYF
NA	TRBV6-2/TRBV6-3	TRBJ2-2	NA	TGTGCCAGCAGCCCCTTGTTGAAAGGGGGGGGGAACACCGGGGAGCTGTTTTTT	CASSPLLKGGGNTGELFF
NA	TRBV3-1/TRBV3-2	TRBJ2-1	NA	TGTGCCAGCAGCCAAGCGGAGATTGAGCAGTTCTTC	CASSQAEIEQFF
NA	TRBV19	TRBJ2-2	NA	TGTGCCAGTAGTATAGCGGGGGTGAACACCGGGGAGCTGTTTTTT	CASSIAGVNTGELFF
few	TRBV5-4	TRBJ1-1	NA	TGTGCCAGCAGGAGGGGGGGATGGATGAACACTGAAGCTTTCTTT	CASRRGGWMNTEAFF
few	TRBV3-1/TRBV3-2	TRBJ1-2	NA	TGTGCCAGCAGCCAGGCTAACTATGGCTACACCTTC	CASSQANYGYTF
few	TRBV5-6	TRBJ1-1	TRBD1	TGTGCCAGCAGCTTTTTAGACCAGGGGGAGAACACTGAAGCTTTCTTT	CASSFLDQGENTEAFF
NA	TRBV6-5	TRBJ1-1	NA	TGTGCCAGCATGAAGTCACGGATGAACACTGAAGCTTTCTTT	CASMKSRMNTEAFF
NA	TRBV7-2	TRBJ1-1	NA	TGTGCCAGCAGCTATGAGATCGTTAGTTTTGAAGCTTTCTTT	CASSYEIVSFEAFF
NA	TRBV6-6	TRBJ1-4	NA	TGTGCCAGCAGTTACGCTCCAGGGAGTGAAAAACTGTTTTTT	CASSYAPGSEKLFF
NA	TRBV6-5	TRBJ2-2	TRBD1	TGTGCCAGCAGTTCATCACAGGGGGCCGGCACCGGGGAGCTGTTTTTT	CASSSSQGAGTGELFF
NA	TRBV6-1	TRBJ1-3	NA	TGTGCCAGCAGTGAGGCAGGGGCCGGAAACACCATATATTTT	CASSEAGAGNTIYF
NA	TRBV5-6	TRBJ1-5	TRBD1	TGTGCCAGCAGCTTGAATGCAGGGGGTGATCAGCCCCAGCATTTT	CASSLNAGGDQPQHF
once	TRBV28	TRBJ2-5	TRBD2	TGTGCCAGCAGTTTACAGCTGACTAGCGGGGGAAGGGAGACCCAGTACTTC	CASSLQLTSGGRETQYF
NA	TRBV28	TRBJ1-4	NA	TGTGCCAGCAGTTTAGTCGGGACGCCACCTGAAAAACTGTTTTTT	CASSLVGTPPEKLFF
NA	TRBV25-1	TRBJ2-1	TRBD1	TGTGCCAGCAAACGGACAGGGGACCGCAATGAGCAGTTCTTC	CASKRTGDRNEQFF
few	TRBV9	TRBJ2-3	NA	TGTGCCAGCAGCGTTGAGGTCCGATCCACAGATACGCAGTATTTT	CASSVEVRSTDTQYF
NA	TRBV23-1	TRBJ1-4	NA	TGCGCCAGCGTCCGGGGGGGAGGTACGAATGAAAAACTGTTTTTT	CASVRGGGTNEKLFF
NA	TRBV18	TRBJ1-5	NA	TGTGCCAGCTCACCCAGGCAGGGTACCCCTCAGCCCCAGCATTTT	CASSPRQGTPQPQHF
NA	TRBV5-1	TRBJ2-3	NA	TGCGCCAGCAGCTTGGTTGTCACAAGCACAGATACGCAGTATTTT	CASSLVVTSTDTQYF
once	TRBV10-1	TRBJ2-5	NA	TGCGCCAGCAGTGAGTCGCCGCAAGAGACCCAGTACTTC	CASSESPQETQYF